The T cell receptor beta chain under discussion was sequenced for a study of identical twins. TCRdb itself ran the 5' RACE reads through MiXCR, one entry per CDR3 protein. The data show 450,000 or so distinct CDR3 sequences, 13% to 15% seen once. This clonotype appeared a few times. Its antigen remains unidentified. Findings and limits, study-wide: There was more out-of-frame TCR alpha sharing in monozygotic twins than models estimated. Cord blood's abundant beta clonotypes had fewer insertions, unlike memory repertoires.

Trimming left V 6 bases short and J 4 bases short, with 19 bases between. The CDR3 has 16 amino acids. In germline, CDR1 is SGHAT, CDR2 FQNNGV. The same data also contributed to another study, on yellow fever vaccine responses in identical twins. Turning to that study: The authors reported partly convergent, partly personalized vaccine responses in identical twins.

The material sequenced was CD4+ T cells sorted from blood. The receptor was derived from a woman between 18 and 29 years old in good health. The chain employs TRBV11-2 and TRBJ2-1; possibly TRBD2 for D (7 bases). Written as DNA, the CDR3 is TGTGCCAGCAGTCTAGGGGGGGCCCCTGGATACAATGAGCAGTTCTTC. Translation: CASSLGGAPGYNEQFF.